This T cell receptor (beta chain) was captured by sequencing in a study of chemoradiotherapy in HPV16-positive cancers (dated by TCRdb to the early 2020s). For the study in its entirety: Using functional T-cell assays on cells from a couple of HPV16-positive patients, the researchers defined candidate HPV-specific T-cell clones and common TCR motifs. The study asked whether T-cell immunity to the HPV oncoproteins E6 and E7 changes during chemoradiotherapy and whether this immunity affects survival. The candidate HPV-specific TCRs and motifs were subsequently tracked in TCR repertoires obtained from roughly 85 patients with HPV-related cancers.

What the authors observed across the whole study: Expansion of candidate HPV-specific clones and E7-related TCR motifs was observed in the tumor microenvironment during treatment, whereas no such expansion was observed for non-HPV-specific T cells. Among HPV16-positive patients, expansion of HPV-responsive T cells during chemoradiotherapy was associated with better recurrence-free survival. The functional definition of HPV-specific T cells was derived from only two HPV16-positive patients, and the survival association was reported for HPV16-positive patients.

There are a few counts of this clone. Its antigen is currently not known. It has no much larger one-base neighbor in the sample; base qualities were not kept. The receptor library was made with the immunoSEQ multiplex PCR assay. TCRdb's version of the immuneACCESS table is confined to in-frame rearrangements and falls short of the full clone set. An unresolved V gene accounts for under half of the shortfall where checked; the remainder is of unknown origin. The sample has tens of thousands of clones on record, 70% to 90% of them singletons. The top ten constitute approximately 5.8% of the sample. Repertoires were sampled repeatedly over the course of chemoradiotherapy so that clonal expansion in the tumor microenvironment could be followed. Relative to germline, V is 0 bases shorter and J is 4 bases shorter, with 9 bases between their ends. The CDR3 starts with the cysteine, ends with the phenylalanine, and has 13 residues. CDR3 DNA is the only sequence kept; it has 39 bases, read in frame from the first base. The germline V gene specifies SQVTM as CDR1 and ANQGSEA as CDR2.

The V and J segments used are TRBV29-1 and TRBJ1-1; the D gene is not confidently resolved. The sample was blood, taken from a patient who underwent chemoradiotherapy. The source of this sequence is a human donor with HPV-associated anogenital cancer. The CDR3 corresponds to CSVEDPVGTEAFF. The DNA sequence reads TGCAGCGTTGAAGATCCCGTTGGCACTGAAGCTTTCTTT.